This T cell receptor (beta chain) is from a study of blood T cell repertoires in COVID-19. Study information: Sample material is recorded as cDNA or gDNA derived from T cells, B-cell-depleted T cells, or PBMCs.

With 4 bases removed from V and 0 bases from J, the gap between germline ends came to 7 bases. The CDR3 spans 13 residues. Germline loops: CDR1 SQVTM, CDR2 ANQGSEA. Individuals drawn from 24 US areas were roughly 18 to 89 years old. Clinical history reported by participants formed the basis on which cohorts were assigned. A case of COVID-19 had been met by exposed participants within 2 weeks before study entry. Assay: immunoSEQ multiplex PCR; the TCRdb copy retains only in-frame clones and omits some. The table lists 220,000 or so clones, roughly 90% of them singletons, with more than 13% in the top ten.

The rearrangement joins TRBV29-1 to TRBJ2-4, with D perhaps TRBD2 (5 bases). The source is a man younger than 40 who had been exposed to COVID-19. Sequencing was performed on PBMCs or T cells enriched from blood (not recorded which). The CDR3 DNA reads TGCAGCGTTGCGGGGTTAGCCAAAAACATTCAGTACTTC. It codes for CSVAGLAKNIQYF.